The subject of this entry is one T cell receptor beta chain. Its cognate antigen is unknown. This entry comes from a study of T-cell memory formation after mild COVID-19. For the study at large: TCR clusters showed largely donor specificity. Study-level findings and limits: Whereas later expanders leaned CD4+, clones contracting day 15 to 85 showed a balanced CD4/CD8 makeup.

Germline loops: CDR1 SGHTA, CDR2 FQGTGA. The V and J ends lost 5 bases and 9 bases, in that order; junction bases with no gene match: 20. This CDR3 region has 19 residues. Constant-segment primers served in 5'RACE that generated TCR alpha and TCR beta cDNA libraries bearing sample barcodes and UMIs. In TCRdb, the 5' RACE reads were re-called with MiXCR into one record per CDR3 protein. The sample contains roughly 170,000 distinct CDR3 sequences, about 21% of which appear only once. The sample comprised PBMCs or a T cell subset sorted from them (not recorded which). This chain links TRBV7-3 with TRBJ2-1; 12 bases align to TRBD2. The TCR sequence derives from an adult woman who had mild COVID-19 (a few samples of this study predate the infection). Cell type and time point are not known. The CDR3 reads CASSPAPGLAGESGIEQFF. CDR3 DNA sequence: TGTGCCAGCAGCCCAGCGCCGGGACTAGCGGGCGAAAGCGGCATTGAGCAGTTCTTC.